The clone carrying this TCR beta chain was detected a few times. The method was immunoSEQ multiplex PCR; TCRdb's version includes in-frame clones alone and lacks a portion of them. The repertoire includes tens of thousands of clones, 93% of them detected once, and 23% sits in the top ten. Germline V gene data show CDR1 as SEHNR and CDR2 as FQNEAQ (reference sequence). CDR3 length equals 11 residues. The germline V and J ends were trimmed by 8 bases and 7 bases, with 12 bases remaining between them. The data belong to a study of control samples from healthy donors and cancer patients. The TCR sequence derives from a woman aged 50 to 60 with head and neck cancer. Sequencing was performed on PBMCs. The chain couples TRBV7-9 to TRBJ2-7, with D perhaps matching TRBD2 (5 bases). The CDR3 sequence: CASSPGGEQYF. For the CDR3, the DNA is TGTGCCAGCTCGCCGGGCGGGGAGCAGTACTTC.